The rows below give T cell receptor beta chains drawn from one sample of a study of T cell responses to AZD1222 COVID-19 vaccine. Produced via immunoSEQ multiplex PCR; TCRdb's table is partial and in-frame only. The sample contains 120,000 or so clones, around 90% of which appear only once. The sample consisted of peripheral blood, taken on day 0 of AZD1222 vaccination. The receptors come from an adult in good health. Each CDR3 is given with its conserved first and last residue. Fields, in order: J gene, V gene, clone size, D gene, CDR3 DNA, CDR3 protein. D genes are given only for firm matches. Clone sizes are given selectively: once, few, many, or a class where the clone is expanded.

J: TRBJ1-2
V: TRBV24-1
size: once
D: -
DNA: TGTGCCACCAGTGACCGACACCTCCCCGCGGAAGGCTACACCTTC
CDR3: CATSDRHLPAEGYTF

J: TRBJ2-7
V: TRBV30
size: -
D: -
DNA: TGTGCCTGGAGCGCAGTGACAGCCTACGAGCAGTACTTC
CDR3: CAWSAVTAYEQYF

J: TRBJ1-1
V: TRBV5-4
size: -
D: -
DNA: TGTGCCAGCAGCCGACAGAACACTGAAGCTTTCTTT
CDR3: CASSRQNTEAFF

J: TRBJ2-3
V: TRBV7-9
size: -
D: -
DNA: TGTGCCAGCAGCTTTAGCACAGATACGCAGTATTTT
CDR3: CASSFSTDTQYF

J: TRBJ1-4
V: TRBV14
size: -
D: -
DNA: TGTGCCAGCAGCCAAGTAGCGGCAGGGGCTAGGGGAAAACTGTTTTTT
CDR3: CASSQVAAGARGKLFF

J: TRBJ2-7
V: TRBV27
size: once
D: TRBD1
DNA: TGTGCCAGCAGTTCGACAGGGGACTACGAGCAGTACTTC
CDR3: CASSSTGDYEQYF

J: TRBJ2-5
V: TRBV12-3/TRBV12-4
size: few
D: -
DNA: TGTGCCAGCAGTTTCTCCTTTGAAGGGGCCCAGTACTTC
CDR3: CASSFSFEGAQYF

J: TRBJ2-1
V: TRBV3-1/TRBV3-2
size: -
D: -
DNA: TGTGCCAGCAGCCAAGAGTCCGGGCAGGAGCAGTTCTTC
CDR3: CASSQESGQEQFF

J: TRBJ2-3
V: TRBV29-1
size: -
D: -
DNA: TGCAGCGTTGAGGCGGGACGGTCGCAGTATTTT
CDR3: CSVEAGRSQYF

J: TRBJ1-6
V: TRBV18
size: -
D: -
DNA: TGTGCCAGCTCACCGGGGATAAATTCACCCCTCCACTTT
CDR3: CASSPGINSPLHF

J: TRBJ1-5
V: TRBV5-1
size: -
D: TRBD1
DNA: TGCGCCAGCAGCTTAGGACAGGGAGGGCAGCCCCAGCATTTT
CDR3: CASSLGQGGQPQHF

J: TRBJ1-3
V: TRBV9
size: -
D: -
DNA: TGTGCCAGCAGTGACTCCGCCGGGAACACCATATATTTT
CDR3: CASSDSAGNTIYF

J: TRBJ2-7
V: TRBV18
size: once
D: -
DNA: TGTGCCAGCTCACCAGATAACTACGAGCAGTACTTC
CDR3: CASSPDNYEQYF

J: TRBJ2-2
V: TRBV11-2
size: -
D: TRBD2
DNA: TGTGCCAGCAGCGCGTCAAGGGCGGGGGAAAACACCGGGGAGCTGTTTTTT
CDR3: CASSASRAGENTGELFF

J: TRBJ1-2
V: TRBV7-8
size: -
D: -
DNA: TGTGCCAGCACAGCCAACAGGGTTCCAACATCCAACTATGGCTACACCTTC
CDR3: CASTANRVPTSNYGYTF

J: TRBJ2-1
V: TRBV20-1
size: -
D: -
DNA: TGCAGTGCTAGAGAAGGCAATGAGCAGTTCTTC
CDR3: CSAREGNEQFF

J: TRBJ1-1
V: TRBV6-5
size: few
D: -
DNA: TGTGCCAGCAGCCCATGGGGAGGTGGCACTGAAGCTTTCTTT
CDR3: CASSPWGGGTEAFF

J: TRBJ2-5
V: TRBV3-1/TRBV3-2
size: once
D: TRBD1
DNA: TGTGCCAGCAGCTACTGGGACAGGCAAGAGACCCAGTACTTC
CDR3: CASSYWDRQETQYF

J: TRBJ1-6
V: TRBV3-1/TRBV3-2
size: -
D: TRBD1
DNA: TGTGCCAGCAGCGAAGGGGGACAGGGACGTTCACCCCTCCACTTT
CDR3: CASSEGGQGRSPLHF

J: TRBJ1-5
V: TRBV24-1
size: -
D: TRBD1
DNA: TGTGCCACCAGTGAGGCGGGACAGGGATATCAGCCCCAGCATTTT
CDR3: CATSEAGQGYQPQHF

J: TRBJ2-7
V: TRBV11-2
size: -
D: -
DNA: TGTGCCAGCAGCTCCCTCGGGGACGGAACCTACGAGCAGTACTTC
CDR3: CASSSLGDGTYEQYF

J: TRBJ2-3
V: TRBV5-1
size: -
D: -
DNA: TGCGCCAGCAGCCTAGGGATTTACACAGATACGCAGTATTTT
CDR3: CASSLGIYTDTQYF

J: TRBJ1-2
V: TRBV25-1
size: -
D: -
DNA: TGTGCCAGCAGTGAGCCCATCTATGGCTACACCTTC
CDR3: CASSEPIYGYTF

J: TRBJ2-2
V: TRBV10-1
size: -
D: -
DNA: TGCGCCAGCAGTGAGGTAGCTGCCGCGAACACCGGGGAGCTGTTTTTT
CDR3: CASSEVAAANTGELFF

J: TRBJ1-5
V: TRBV19
size: -
D: -
DNA: TGTGCCAGTAGTGCCGGTTTCGGCGGTCAGCCCCAGCATTTT
CDR3: CASSAGFGGQPQHF

J: TRBJ2-2
V: TRBV11-3
size: few
D: TRBD1
DNA: TGTGCCAGCAGCCCCCAGACAGGGCTAAACACCGGGGAGCTGTTTTTT
CDR3: CASSPQTGLNTGELFF

J: TRBJ1-5
V: TRBV7-2
size: -
D: -
DNA: TGTGCCAGCAGCTTACGAGGTCAGCCCCAGCATTTT
CDR3: CASSLRGQPQHF

J: TRBJ2-1
V: TRBV27
size: -
D: -
DNA: TGTGCCAGCAGTTTTAAGTGGGAGGCCCCTGAGCAGTTCTTC
CDR3: CASSFKWEAPEQFF

J: TRBJ1-5
V: TRBV5-5
size: -
D: TRBD1
DNA: TGTGCCAGCAGCGGGACAGGGAGTAGCAATCAGCCCCAGCATTTT
CDR3: CASSGTGSSNQPQHF

J: TRBJ1-3
V: TRBV7-2
size: -
D: -
DNA: TGTGCCAGCAGCTTAGTACCTGGAAACACCATATATTTT
CDR3: CASSLVPGNTIYF

J: TRBJ2-5
V: TRBV5-1
size: -
D: -
DNA: TGCGCCAGCAGCTTGACGGGAGAAGAGACCCAGTACTTC
CDR3: CASSLTGEETQYF